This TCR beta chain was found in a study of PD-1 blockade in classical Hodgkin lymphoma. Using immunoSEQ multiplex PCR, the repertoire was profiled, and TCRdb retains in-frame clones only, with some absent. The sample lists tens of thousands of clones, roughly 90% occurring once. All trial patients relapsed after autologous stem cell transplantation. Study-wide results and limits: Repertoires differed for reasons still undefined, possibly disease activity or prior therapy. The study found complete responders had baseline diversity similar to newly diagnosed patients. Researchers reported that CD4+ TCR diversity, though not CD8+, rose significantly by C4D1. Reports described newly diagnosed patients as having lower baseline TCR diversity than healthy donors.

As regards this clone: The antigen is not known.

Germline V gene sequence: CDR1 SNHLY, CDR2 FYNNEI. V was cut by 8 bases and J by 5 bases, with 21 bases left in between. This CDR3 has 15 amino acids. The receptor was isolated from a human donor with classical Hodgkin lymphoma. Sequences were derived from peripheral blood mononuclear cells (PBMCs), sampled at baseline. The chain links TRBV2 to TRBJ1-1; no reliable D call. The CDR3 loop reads CASDPPDPRGTEAFF. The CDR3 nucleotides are TGTGCCAGCGACCCGCCGGACCCCAGAGGGACTGAAGCTTTCTTT.